The 11 T cell receptor beta chains below all came from one sample that was sequenced in a study of control samples from healthy donors and cancer patients. TCRdb's table, derived via immunoSEQ multiplex PCR, lists solely in-frame clones and lacks some. This listing includes around 190,000 clones. Sequenced material: blood. Receptors were obtained from a woman aged 25 to 39 in good health.

Here the CDR3 DNA reads TGCGCCAGCAGCCACTCCCTGAGAGCAACTAATGAAAAACTGTTTTTT. Its translation is CASSHSLRATNEKLFF. This sequence joins TRBV4-1 and TRBJ1-4; D is uncertain. Germline V lookup: CDR1 MGHRA, CDR2 YSYEKL. V was trimmed by 3 bases and J by 0 bases, leaving 11 bases between them. CDR3 length equals 16 residues.

This sequence joins TRBV3-1 (or the pseudogene TRBV3-2) and TRBJ2-5; 9 bases are shared with TRBD1. Unmatched junction bases numbered 5, after V lost 4 bases and J lost 2 bases. Germline-derived CDR1 and CDR2 are LGHDT and YNNKEL (reference sequence). The CDR3 is made up of 15 amino acids. The CDR3 here is CASSPQTGGQETQYF. In DNA form, the CDR3 reads TGTGCCAGCAGCCCACAGACAGGGGGTCAAGAGACCCAGTACTTC.

The chain employs TRBV7-2 and TRBJ1-3, with D possibly being TRBD1 (5 bases). Germline CDR1 reads SGHTA; CDR2 reads FQGNSA. V was trimmed by 4 bases and J by 8 bases, leaving 12 bases between them. The CDR3 spans 13 residues. The CDR3 sequence is CASSWLEGDTIYF. In DNA form, the CDR3 reads TGTGCCAGCAGCTGGCTAGAAGGGGACACCATATATTTT.

The chain is built from TRBV3-1 (or the pseudogene TRBV3-2) and TRBJ1-1, with D tentatively TRBD1 (6 bases). CDR1 and CDR2 from the germline V gene are LGHDT and YNNKEL (reference sequence). This CDR3 region has 12 residues. Trimming cost V 6 bases and J 8 bases, with 13 bases left between them. The CDR3: CASRLTQGEAFF. The CDR3 DNA reads TGTGCCAGCAGGCTAACACAGGGAGAAGCTTTCTTT.

The chain uses TRBV9 and TRBJ2-2; D is possibly TRBD1 or TRBD2 (5 bases each). Germline V lookup: CDR1 SGDLS, CDR2 YYNGEE. V was shortened by 3 bases and J by 5 bases, with 11 bases between the two germline ends. This CDR3 has 14 amino acids. As DNA, the CDR3 is TGTGCCAGCAGCGCCCCTTGGGGGACCGGGGAGCTGTTTTTT. Encoded protein: CASSAPWGTGELFF.

This chain joins TRBV24-1 and TRBJ2-7; TRBD1 matches at 7 bases. The J segment lost 4 bases and the V segment lost 2 bases, leaving 4 bases of the junction unmatched. The CDR3 length is 14 residues. CDR1 and CDR2 from the germline V gene are KGHDR and SFDVKD. CDR3 DNA: TGTGCCACCAGTGATTCCGGGACAGTGTACGAGCAGTACTTC. As protein: CATSDSGTVYEQYF.

The chain joins TRBV7-2 to TRBJ1-1; D perhaps matches TRBD1 (6 bases). The V gene lost 0 bases and the J gene lost 8 bases, with 10 bases spanning the gap. Germline V gene sequence: CDR1 SGHTA, CDR2 FQGNSA. CDR3 size: 13 residues. CDR3 sequence reads: CASSLAWGTEAFF. For the CDR3, the DNA is TGTGCCAGCAGCTTAGCGTGGGGGACAGAAGCTTTCTTT.

The J gene is TRBJ2-5, the V gene TRBV12-3 or TRBV12-4; TRBD2 matches 7 bases. V dropped 3 bases and J dropped 5; count of bases not matched to a gene: 0. This CDR3 is built from 12 residues. In DNA form, the CDR3 reads TGTGCCAGCAGTTTCGGGAGGGAGACCCAGTACTTC. Its translation: CASSFGRETQYF.

The rearrangement joins TRBV2 to TRBJ2-3; D gene ambiguous. The V gene's germline CDR1 is SNHLY and CDR2 FYNNEI. The CDR3 is 13 residues long. Trimming pared 6 bases from V and 2 bases from J, leaving 9 bases between. The CDR3 bases are TGTGCCAGCAGGCGAAGATACACAGATACGCAGTATTTT. As protein: CASRRRYTDTQYF.

Comment on this clone: A read error may account for a junction end that differs from germline. This rearrangement joins TRBV28 to TRBJ2-2; 10 nucleotides agree with TRBD2. This CDR3 region has 16 residues. Germline V gene sequence: CDR1 MDHEN, CDR2 SYDVKM. The CDR3 DNA reads as TGTGCCAGCAATTTACTTAGCGGGGGGCGTCACGGGGAGCTGTTTTTT. This codes for CASNLLSGGRHGELFF. Filled out from reference TRBV28 and TRBJ2-2, the complete variable domain reads DVKVTQSSRYLVKRTGEKVFLECVQDMDHENMFWYRQDPGLGLRLIYFSYDVKMKEKGDIPEGYSVSREKKERFSLILESASTNQTSMYLCASNLLSGGRHGELFFGEGSRLTVL.

The V and J genes are TRBV14 and TRBJ2-1, with D hard to call. Trimming shortened V by 6 bases and J by 0 bases, and 6 bases separated the two germline ends. The CDR3 totals 13 residues. CDR1 is SGHDN, CDR2 FVKESK, per germline. The CDR3 reads CASRGISYNEQFF. DNA of the CDR3: TGTGCCAGCAGGGGGATCTCCTACAATGAGCAGTTCTTC.